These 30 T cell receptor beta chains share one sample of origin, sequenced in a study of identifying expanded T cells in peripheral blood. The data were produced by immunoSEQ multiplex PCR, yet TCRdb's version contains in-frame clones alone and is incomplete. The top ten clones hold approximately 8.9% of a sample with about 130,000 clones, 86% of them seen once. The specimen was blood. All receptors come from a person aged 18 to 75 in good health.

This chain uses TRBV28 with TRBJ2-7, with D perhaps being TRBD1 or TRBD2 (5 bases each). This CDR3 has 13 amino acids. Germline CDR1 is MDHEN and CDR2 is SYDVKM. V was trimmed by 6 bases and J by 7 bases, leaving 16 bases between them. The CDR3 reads CASRKTGPLEQYF. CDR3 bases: TGTGCCAGCAGGAAGACGGGGCCCCTGGAGCAGTACTTC. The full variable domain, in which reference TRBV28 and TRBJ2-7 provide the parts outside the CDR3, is DVKVTQSSRYLVKRTGEKVFLECVQDMDHENMFWYRQDPGLGLRLIYFSYDVKMKEKGDIPEGYSVSREKKERFSLILESASTNQTSMYLCASRKTGPLEQYFGPGTRLTVT.

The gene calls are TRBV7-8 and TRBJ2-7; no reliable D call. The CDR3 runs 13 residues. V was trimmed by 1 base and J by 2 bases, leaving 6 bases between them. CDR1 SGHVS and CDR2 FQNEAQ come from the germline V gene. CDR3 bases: TGTGCCAGCAGCTTAGTGGCAGCCTACGAGCAGTACTTC. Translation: CASSLVAAYEQYF.

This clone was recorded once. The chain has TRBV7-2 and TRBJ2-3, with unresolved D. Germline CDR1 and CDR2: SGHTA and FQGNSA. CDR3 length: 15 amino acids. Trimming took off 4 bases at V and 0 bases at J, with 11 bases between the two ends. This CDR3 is CASSSAGWSTDTQYF. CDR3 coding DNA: TGTGCCAGCAGCTCCGCCGGGTGGAGCACAGATACGCAGTATTTT.

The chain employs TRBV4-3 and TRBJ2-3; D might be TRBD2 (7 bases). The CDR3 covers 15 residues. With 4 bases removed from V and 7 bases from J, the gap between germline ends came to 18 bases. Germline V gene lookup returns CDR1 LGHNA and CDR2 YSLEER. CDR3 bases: TGCGCCAGCAGCCCTGTAGGCGGGGGCTCCTATACGCAGTATTTT. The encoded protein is CASSPVGGGSYTQYF.

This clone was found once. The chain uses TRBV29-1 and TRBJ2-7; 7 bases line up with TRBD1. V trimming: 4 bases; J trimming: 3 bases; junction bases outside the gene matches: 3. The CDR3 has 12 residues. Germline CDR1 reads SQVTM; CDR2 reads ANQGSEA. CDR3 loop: CSVGQGNYEQYF. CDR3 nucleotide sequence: TGCAGCGTTGGACAGGGAAACTACGAGCAGTACTTC.

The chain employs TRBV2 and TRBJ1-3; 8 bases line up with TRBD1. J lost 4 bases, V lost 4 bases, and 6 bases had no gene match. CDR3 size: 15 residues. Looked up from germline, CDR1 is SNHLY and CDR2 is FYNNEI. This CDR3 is CASSAGRGLGNTIYF. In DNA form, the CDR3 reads TGTGCCAGCAGTGCTGGCAGGGGGCTAGGAAACACCATATATTTT.

The CDR3 reads CASSSGLEFEETQYF. The CDR3, as DNA: TGTGCCAGCAGCTCGGGACTAGAATTTGAGGAGACCCAGTACTTC. The rearrangement joins TRBV7-3 to TRBJ2-5; 8 positions agree with TRBD2. Germline V CDR1 and CDR2: SGHTA, FQGTGA. Losses at the gene ends were 4 bases for V and 5 bases for J; bases not matched to a gene: 9. This CDR3 region has 15 residues. The whole variable domain, remainder taken from reference TRBV7-3 and TRBJ2-5, is GAGVSQTPSNKVTEKGKYVELRCDPISGHTALYWYRQSLGQGPEFLIYFQGTGAADDSGLPNDRFFAVRPEGSVSTLKIQRTERGDSAVYLCASSSGLEFEETQYFGPGTRLLVL.

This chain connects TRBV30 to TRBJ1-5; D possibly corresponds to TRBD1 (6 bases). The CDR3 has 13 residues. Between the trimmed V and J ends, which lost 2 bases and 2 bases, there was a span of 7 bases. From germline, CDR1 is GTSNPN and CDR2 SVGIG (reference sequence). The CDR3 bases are TGTGCCTGGAGTTACAGGGGCAATCAGCCCCAGCATTTT. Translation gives CAWSYRGNQPQHF.

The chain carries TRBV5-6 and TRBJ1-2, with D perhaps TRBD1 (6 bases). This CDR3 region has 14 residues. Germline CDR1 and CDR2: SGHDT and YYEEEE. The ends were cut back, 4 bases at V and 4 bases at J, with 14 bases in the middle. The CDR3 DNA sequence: TGTGCCAGCAGCCTTCTTCGGGGGGCCTATGGCTACACCTTC. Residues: CASSLLRGAYGYTF. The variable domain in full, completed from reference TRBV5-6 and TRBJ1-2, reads DAGVTQSPTHLIKTRGQQVTLRCSPKSGHDTVSWYQQALGQGPQFIFQYYEEEERQRGNFPDRFSGHQFPNYSSELNVNALLLGDSALYLCASSLLRGAYGYTFGSGTRLTVV.

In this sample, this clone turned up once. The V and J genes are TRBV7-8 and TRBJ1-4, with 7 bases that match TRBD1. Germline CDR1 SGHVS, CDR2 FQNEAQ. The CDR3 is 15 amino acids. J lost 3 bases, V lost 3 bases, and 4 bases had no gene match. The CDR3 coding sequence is TGTGCCAGCAGCTTGAGGGGGCCTGCTAATGAAAAACTGTTTTTT. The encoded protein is CASSLRGPANEKLFF.

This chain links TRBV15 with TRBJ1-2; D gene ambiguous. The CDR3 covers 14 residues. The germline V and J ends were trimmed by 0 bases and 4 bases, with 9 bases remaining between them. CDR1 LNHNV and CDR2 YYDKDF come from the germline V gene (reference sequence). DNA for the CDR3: TGTGCCACCAGCAGAGATATACTCCTCTATGGCTACACCTTC. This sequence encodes CATSRDILLYGYTF. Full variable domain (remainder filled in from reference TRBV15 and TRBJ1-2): DAMVIQNPRYQVTQFGKPVTLSCSQTLNHNVMYWYQQKSSQAPKLLFHYYDKDFNNEADTPDNFQSRRPNTSFCFLDIRSPGLGDTAMYLCATSRDILLYGYTFGSGTRLTVV.

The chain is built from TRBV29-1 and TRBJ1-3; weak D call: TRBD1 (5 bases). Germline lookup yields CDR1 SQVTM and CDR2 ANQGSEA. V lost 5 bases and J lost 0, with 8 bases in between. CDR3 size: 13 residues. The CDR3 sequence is CSVLGGSGNTIYF. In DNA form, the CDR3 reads TGCAGCGTTCTTGGGGGCTCTGGAAACACCATATATTTT. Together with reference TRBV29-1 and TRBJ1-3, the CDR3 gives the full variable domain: SAVISQKPSRDICQRGTSLTIQCQVDSQVTMMFWYRQQPGQSLTLIATANQGSEATYESGFVIDKFPISRPNLTFSTLTVSNMSPEDSSIYLCSVLGGSGNTIYFGEGSWLTVV.

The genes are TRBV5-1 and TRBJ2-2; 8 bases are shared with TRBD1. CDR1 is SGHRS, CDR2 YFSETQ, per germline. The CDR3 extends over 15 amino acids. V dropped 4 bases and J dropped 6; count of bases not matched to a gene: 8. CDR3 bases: TGCGCCAGCAGCCGCTCAGACAGGGGTCCCGGGGAGCTGTTTTTT. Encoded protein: CASSRSDRGPGELFF.

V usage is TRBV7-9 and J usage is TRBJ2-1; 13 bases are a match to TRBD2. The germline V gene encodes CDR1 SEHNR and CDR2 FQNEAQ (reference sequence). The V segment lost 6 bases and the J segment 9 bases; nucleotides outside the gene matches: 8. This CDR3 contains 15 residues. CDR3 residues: CASSSTSGRASEQFF. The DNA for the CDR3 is TGTGCCAGCAGTTCTACTAGCGGGAGGGCCAGTGAGCAGTTCTTC.

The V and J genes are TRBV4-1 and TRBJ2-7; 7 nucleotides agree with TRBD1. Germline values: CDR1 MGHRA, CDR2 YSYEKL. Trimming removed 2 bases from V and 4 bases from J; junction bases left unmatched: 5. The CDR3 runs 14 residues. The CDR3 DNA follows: TGCGCCAGCAGCCAACTCCAGGGGGTGTACGAGCAGTACTTC. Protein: CASSQLQGVYEQYF.

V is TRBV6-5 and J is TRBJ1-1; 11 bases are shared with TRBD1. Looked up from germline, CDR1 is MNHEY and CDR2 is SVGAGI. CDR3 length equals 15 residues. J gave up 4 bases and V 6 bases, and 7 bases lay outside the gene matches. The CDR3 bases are TGTGCCAGCAGATATGGACAGGGGGCGGTCACTGAAGCTTTCTTT. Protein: CASRYGQGAVTEAFF.

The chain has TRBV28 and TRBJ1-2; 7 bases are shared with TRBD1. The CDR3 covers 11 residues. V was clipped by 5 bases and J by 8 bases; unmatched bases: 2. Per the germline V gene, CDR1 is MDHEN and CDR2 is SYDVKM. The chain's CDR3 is CASSTGVGYTF. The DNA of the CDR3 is TGTGCCAGCAGTACAGGGGTCGGCTACACCTTC.

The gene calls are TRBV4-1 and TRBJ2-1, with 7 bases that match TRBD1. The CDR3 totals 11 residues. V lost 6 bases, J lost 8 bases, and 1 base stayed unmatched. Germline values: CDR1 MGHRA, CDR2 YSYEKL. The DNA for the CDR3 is TGCGCCAGCAGTCAGGGGGATGAGCAGTTCTTC. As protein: CASSQGDEQFF.

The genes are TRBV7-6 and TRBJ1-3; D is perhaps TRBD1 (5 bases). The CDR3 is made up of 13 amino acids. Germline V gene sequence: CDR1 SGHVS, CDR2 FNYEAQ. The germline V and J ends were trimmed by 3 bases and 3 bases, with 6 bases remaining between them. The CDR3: CASSFGGGNTIYF. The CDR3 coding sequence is TGTGCCAGCAGCTTCGGGGGTGGAAACACCATATATTTT.

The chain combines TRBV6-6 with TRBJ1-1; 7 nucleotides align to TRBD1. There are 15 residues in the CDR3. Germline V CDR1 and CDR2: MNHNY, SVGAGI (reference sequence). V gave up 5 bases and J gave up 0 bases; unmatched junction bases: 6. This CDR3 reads CASSQRTGMNTEAFF. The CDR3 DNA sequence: TGTGCCAGCAGTCAGCGGACAGGAATGAACACTGAAGCTTTCTTT.

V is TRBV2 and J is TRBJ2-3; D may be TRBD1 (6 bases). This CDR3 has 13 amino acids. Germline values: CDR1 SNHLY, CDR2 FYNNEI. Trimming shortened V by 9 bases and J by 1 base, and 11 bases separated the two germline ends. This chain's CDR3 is CASSGVRTDTQYF. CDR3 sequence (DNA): TGTGCCAGTTCAGGGGTCCGCACAGATACGCAGTATTTT.

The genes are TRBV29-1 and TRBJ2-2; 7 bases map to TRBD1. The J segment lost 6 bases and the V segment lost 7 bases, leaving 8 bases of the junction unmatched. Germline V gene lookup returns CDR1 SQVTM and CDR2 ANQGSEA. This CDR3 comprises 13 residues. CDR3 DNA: TGCAGCGCATCTCCAGACAGGGCCGGGGAGCTGTTTTTT. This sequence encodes CSASPDRAGELFF.

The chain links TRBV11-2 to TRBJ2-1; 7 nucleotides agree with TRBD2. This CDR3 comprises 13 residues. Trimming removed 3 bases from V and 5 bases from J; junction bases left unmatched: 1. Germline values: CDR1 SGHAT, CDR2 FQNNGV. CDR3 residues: CASSLGLHNEQFF. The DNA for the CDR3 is TGTGCCAGCAGCTTGGGACTACACAATGAGCAGTTCTTC.

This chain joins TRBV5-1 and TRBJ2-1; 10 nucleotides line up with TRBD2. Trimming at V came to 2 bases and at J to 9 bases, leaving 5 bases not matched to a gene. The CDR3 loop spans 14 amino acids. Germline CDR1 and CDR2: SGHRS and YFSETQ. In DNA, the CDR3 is TGCGCCAGCAGCTTTCTACTAGCGGGAAGTGAGCAGTTCTTC. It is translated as CASSFLLAGSEQFF.

CDR3 in DNA: TGCGCCAGCAGTCTGGACAGTCTAGAGACCCAGTACTTC. Its translation: CASSLDSLETQYF. This chain connects TRBV5-1 to TRBJ2-5; tentatively, D is TRBD1 (6 bases). Trimming pared 5 bases from V and 4 bases from J, leaving 12 bases between. The germline gives CDR1 SGHRS, CDR2 YFSETQ. This CDR3 is 13 amino acids long.

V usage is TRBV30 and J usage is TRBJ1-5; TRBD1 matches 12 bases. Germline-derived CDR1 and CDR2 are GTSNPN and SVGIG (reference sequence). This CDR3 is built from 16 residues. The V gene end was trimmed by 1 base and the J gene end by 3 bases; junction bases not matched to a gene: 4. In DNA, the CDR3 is TGTGCCTGGAGTGAGGGGACAGGGGGCTTCAATCAGCCCCAGCATTTT. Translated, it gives CAWSEGTGGFNQPQHF.

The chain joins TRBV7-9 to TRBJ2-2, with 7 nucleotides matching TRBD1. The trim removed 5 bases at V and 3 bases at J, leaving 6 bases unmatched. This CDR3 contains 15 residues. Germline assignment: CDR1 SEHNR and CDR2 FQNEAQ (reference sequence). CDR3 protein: CASSPGTAHTGELFF. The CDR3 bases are TGTGCCAGCAGCCCAGGGACAGCTCACACCGGGGAGCTGTTTTTT.

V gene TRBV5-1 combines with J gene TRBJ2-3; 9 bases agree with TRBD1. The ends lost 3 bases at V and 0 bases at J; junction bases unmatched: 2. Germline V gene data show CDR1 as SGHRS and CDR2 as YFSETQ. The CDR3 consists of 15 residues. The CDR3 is CASSSGTGSTDTQYF. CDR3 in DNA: TGCGCCAGCAGCTCCGGGACAGGGAGCACAGATACGCAGTATTTT.

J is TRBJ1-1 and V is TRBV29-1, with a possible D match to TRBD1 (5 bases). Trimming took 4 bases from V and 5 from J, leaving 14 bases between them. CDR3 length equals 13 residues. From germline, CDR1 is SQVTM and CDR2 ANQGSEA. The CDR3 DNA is TGCAGCGTTGGGGTCCAGGGTGGGACTGAAGCTTTCTTT. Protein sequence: CSVGVQGGTEAFF.

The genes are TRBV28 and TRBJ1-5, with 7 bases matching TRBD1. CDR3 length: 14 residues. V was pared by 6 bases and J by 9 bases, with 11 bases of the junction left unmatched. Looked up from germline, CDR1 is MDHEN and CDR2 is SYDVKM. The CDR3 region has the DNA TGTGCCAGCAGGCGACAGGGCGCGGCGGGGCCCCAGCATTTT. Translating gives CASRRQGAAGPQHF.